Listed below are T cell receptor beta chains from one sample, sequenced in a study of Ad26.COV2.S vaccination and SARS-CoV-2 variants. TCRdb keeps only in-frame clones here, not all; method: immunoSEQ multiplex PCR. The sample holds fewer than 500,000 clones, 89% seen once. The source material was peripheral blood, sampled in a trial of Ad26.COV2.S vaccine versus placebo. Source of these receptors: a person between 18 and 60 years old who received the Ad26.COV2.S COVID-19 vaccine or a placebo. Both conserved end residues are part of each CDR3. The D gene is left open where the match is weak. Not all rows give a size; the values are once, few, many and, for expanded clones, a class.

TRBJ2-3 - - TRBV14 TGTGCCAGCAGCCAAGGTAGCGTACGGACAGATACGCAGTATTTT CASSQGSVRTDTQYF
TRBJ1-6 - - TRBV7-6 TGTGCCAGCAGCTTGGGTCAGATAACTTCACCCCTCCACTTT CASSLGQITSPLHF
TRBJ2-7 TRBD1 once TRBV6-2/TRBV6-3 TGTGCCAGCAGTTACGGGACAGGGGTTGGCTACGAGCAGTACTTC CASSYGTGVGYEQYF
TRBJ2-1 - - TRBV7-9 TGTGCCAGCAGCTTAGCGACCACTAAGTCCGGGACTGCGCGCGGGGAGCAGTTCTTC CASSLATTKSGTARGEQFF
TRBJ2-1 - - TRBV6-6 TGTGCCAGCGATCTGCAAGCGTCCTACAATGAGCAGTTCTTC CASDLQASYNEQFF
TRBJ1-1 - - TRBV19 TGTGCCAGTAGTCCTTTCACGGGTCCCCGGGACACTGAAGCTTTCTTT CASSPFTGPRDTEAFF
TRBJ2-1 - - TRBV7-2 TGTGCCAGCATTCCCCCGGGGCCGACCTCAAAAGGGTACAATGAGCAGTTCTTC CASIPPGPTSKGYNEQFF
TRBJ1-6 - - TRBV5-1 TGCGCCAGCAGCTTGGAGGGTGGGCAGTCACCCCTCCACTTT CASSLEGGQSPLHF
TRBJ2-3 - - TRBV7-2 TGTGCCAGCAGCCTCCGGGCCCTCCCCGACCCAGATACGCAGTATTTT CASSLRALPDPDTQYF
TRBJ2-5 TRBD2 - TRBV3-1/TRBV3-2 TGTGCCAGCAGCCCCCGGGAGGACCAAGAGACCCAGTACTTC CASSPREDQETQYF
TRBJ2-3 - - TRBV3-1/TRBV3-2 TGTGCCAGCAGCCGTCGAGGGGGAGGGGTCACAGATACGCAGTATTTT CASSRRGGGVTDTQYF
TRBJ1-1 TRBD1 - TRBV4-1 TGCGCCAGCAGCCAAGTTACAGGGGACACTGAAGCTTTCTTT CASSQVTGDTEAFF
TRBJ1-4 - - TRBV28 TGTGCCAGCAGTTCAGCCCTCGACGGCGGTAGGGAAAAACTGTTTTTT CASSSALDGGREKLFF
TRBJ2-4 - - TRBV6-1 TGTGCCAGCAGTGAGGGGGGAGTGGTGGCCAAAAACATTCAGTACTTC CASSEGGVVAKNIQYF
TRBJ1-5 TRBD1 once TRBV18 TGTGCCAGCTCACTTCAGGGGGCTTATAGCAATCAGCCCCAGCATTTT CASSLQGAYSNQPQHF
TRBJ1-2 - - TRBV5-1 TGCGCCAGCAGCTTGGGCTTTTCACAGGGACCCTATGGCTACACCTTC CASSLGFSQGPYGYTF
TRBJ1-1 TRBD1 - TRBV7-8 TGTGCCAGCAGCTTACCACTTAACTACAGACAGGGGGTAATCGACACTGAAGCTTTCTTT CASSLPLNYRQGVIDTEAFF
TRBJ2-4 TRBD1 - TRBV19 TGTGCCAGGGACAGGGGGCGTCCCAAAAACATTCAGTACTTC CARDRGRPKNIQYF
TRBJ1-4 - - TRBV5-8 TGTGCCAGCAGCCCGTATGGGACCGGGGTTGAAAAACTGTTTTTT CASSPYGTGVEKLFF
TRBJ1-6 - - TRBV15 TGTGCCACCAGCAGCCTAGAGAGCTTCCATAATTCACCCCTCCACTTT CATSSLESFHNSPLHF
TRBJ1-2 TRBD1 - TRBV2 TGTGCCAGCAGTGGGATGACAGGGCCCCACTATGGCTACACCTTC CASSGMTGPHYGYTF
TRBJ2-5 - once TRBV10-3 TGTGCCATCAAAGGACATCCAAGCGCAGAGACCCAGTACTTC CAIKGHPSAETQYF
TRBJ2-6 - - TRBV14 TGTGCCAGCAGCCCCTTGGACAGTTCCAAAGCTTACAACGTCCTGACTTTC CASSPLDSSKAYNVLTF
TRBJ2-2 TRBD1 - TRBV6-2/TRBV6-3 TGTGCCAGCAGCCGCCGAGGGACAGGGACGAACACCGGGGAGCTGTTTTTT CASSRRGTGTNTGELFF
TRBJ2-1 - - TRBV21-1 TGTGCCAGCAGCAAAACCTCCGGGTGGGAGGGCCACAGCATGAATGAGCAGTTCTTC CASSKTSGWEGHSMNEQFF